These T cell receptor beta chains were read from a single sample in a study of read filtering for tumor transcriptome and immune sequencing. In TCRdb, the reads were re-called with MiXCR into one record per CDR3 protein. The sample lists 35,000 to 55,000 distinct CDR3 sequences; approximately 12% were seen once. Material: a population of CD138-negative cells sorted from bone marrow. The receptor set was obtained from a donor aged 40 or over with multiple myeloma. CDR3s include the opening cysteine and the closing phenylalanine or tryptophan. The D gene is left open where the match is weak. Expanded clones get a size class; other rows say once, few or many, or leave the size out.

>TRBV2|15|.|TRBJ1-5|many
CASRDKGYINQPQHF
TGTGCCAGCAGGGACAAGGGGTATATCAATCAGCCCCAGCATTTT
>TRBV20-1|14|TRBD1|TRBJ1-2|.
CSARGTGETYGYTF
TGCAGTGCTAGGGGGACAGGGGAGACCTATGGCTACACCTTC
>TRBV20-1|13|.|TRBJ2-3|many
CSAIGPGEDTQYF
TGCAGTGCTATAGGACCGGGTGAGGATACGCAGTATTTT
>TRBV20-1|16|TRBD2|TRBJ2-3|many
CSAPLRIAGVRDTQYF
TGCAGTGCCCCCCTGCGCATAGCGGGGGTGCGGGATACGCAGTATTTT
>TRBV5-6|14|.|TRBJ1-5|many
CASSLAVGNQPQHF
TGTGCCAGCAGCTTGGCCGTGGGCAATCAGCCCCAGCATTTT
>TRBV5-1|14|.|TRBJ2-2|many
CASSFEAGAGELFF
TGCGCCAGCAGCTTTGAGGCCGGAGCCGGGGAGCTGTTTTTT
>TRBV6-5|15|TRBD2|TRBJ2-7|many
CASGGGAGDTYEQYF
TGTGCCAGCGGAGGGGGAGCGGGAGATACCTACGAGCAGTACTTC
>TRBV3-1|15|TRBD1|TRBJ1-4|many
CASSQGWDRDEKLFF
TGTGCCAGCAGCCAAGGATGGGACAGGGATGAAAAACTGTTTTTT
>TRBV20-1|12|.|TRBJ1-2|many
CSANRMSYGYTF
TGCAGTGCTAACAGGATGAGCTATGGCTACACCTTC
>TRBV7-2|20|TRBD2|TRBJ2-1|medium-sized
CASSLDAGTSGRASYNEQFF
TGTGCCAGCAGCTTAGATGCTGGGACTAGCGGGAGAGCCTCCTACAATGAGCAGTTCTTC
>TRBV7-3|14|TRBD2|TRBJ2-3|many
CASSLGGPTDTQYF
TGTGCCAGCAGCTTGGGAGGGCCAACAGATACGCAGTATTTT
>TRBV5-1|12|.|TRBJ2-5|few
CASGLNRETQYF
TGCGCCAGCGGCTTGAACAGGGAGACCCAGTACTTC
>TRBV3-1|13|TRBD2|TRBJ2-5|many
CASSQRGRETQYF
TGTGCCAGCAGCCAACGCGGGAGGGAGACCCAGTACTTC
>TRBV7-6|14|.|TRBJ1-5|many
CASSPLTESEPQHF
TGTGCCAGCAGCCCATTGACTGAGTCTGAGCCCCAGCATTTT
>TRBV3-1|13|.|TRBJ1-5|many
CASSRGGHQPQHF
TGTGCCAGCAGCCGAGGGGGTCATCAGCCCCAGCATTTT
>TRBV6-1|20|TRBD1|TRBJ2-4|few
CASSETLAGGYAYAKNIKYF
TGTGCCAGCAGTGAAACGTTGGCAGGGGGCTATGCGTACGCCAAAAACATTAAGTACTTC
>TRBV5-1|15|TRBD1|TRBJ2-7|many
CASSHRDRPSYEQYF
TGCGCCAGCAGTCATCGGGACAGGCCTTCCTACGAGCAGTACTTC
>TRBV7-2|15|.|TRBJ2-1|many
CASSLTGGSYNEQFF
TGTGCCAGCAGCCTCACGGGCGGTTCCTACAATGAGCAGTTCTTC
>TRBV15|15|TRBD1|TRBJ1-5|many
CATSRDPTGGQPQHF
TGTGCCACCAGCAGAGACCCAACAGGGGGTCAGCCCCAGCATTTT
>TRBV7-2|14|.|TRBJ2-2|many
CASSFLAGTGELFF
TGTGCCAGCAGCTTCCTAGCCGGCACCGGGGAGCTGTTTTTT
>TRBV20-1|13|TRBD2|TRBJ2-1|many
CSAKGLAGNEQFF
TGCAGTGCTAAGGGACTAGCGGGGAATGAGCAGTTCTTC
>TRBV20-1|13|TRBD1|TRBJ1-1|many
CSARDRVSTEAFF
TGCAGTGCGCGGGACAGGGTGTCCACTGAAGCTTTCTTT
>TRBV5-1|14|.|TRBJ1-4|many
CASSLDRDNEKLFF
TGCGCCAGCAGCTTGGACAGAGATAATGAAAAACTGTTTTTT
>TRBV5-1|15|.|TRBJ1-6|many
CASSWDPVQDSPLHF
TGCGCCAGCAGCTGGGATCCAGTACAGGACTCACCCCTCCACTTT
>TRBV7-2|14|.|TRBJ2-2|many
CASSQGLPTGELFF
TGTGCCAGCAGCCAGGGACTGCCAACCGGGGAGCTGTTTTTT
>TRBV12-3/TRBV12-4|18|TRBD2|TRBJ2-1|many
CASSPARRLAVAYNEQFF
TGTGCCAGCAGTCCCGCCCGGCGACTAGCGGTTGCCTACAATGAGCAGTTCTTC
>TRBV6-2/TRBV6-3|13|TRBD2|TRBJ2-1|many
CASSTAGRDEQFF
TGTGCCAGCAGTACAGCGGGAAGGGATGAGCAGTTCTTC
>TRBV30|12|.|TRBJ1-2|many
CAWSPGIYGYTF
TGTGCCTGGAGTCCCGGAATTTATGGCTACACCTTC
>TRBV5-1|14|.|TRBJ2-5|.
CASSIRPDDETQYF
TGCGCCAGCAGCATCCGGCCAGATGACGAGACCCAGTACTTC
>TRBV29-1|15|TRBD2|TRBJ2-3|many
CSVTSGRAGTDTQYF
TGCAGCGTAACTAGCGGGAGGGCCGGCACAGATACGCAGTATTTT
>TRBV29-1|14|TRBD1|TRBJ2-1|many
CSALDRGRTNEQFF
TGCAGCGCCCTGGACAGGGGGCGCACGAATGAGCAGTTCTTC
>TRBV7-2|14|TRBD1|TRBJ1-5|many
CASSSTGINQPQHF
TGTGCCAGCAGCTCGACAGGGATTAATCAGCCCCAGCATTTT
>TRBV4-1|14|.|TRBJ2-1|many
CASRRDTSYNEQFF
TGCGCCAGCAGACGGGACACGTCCTACAATGAGCAGTTCTTC
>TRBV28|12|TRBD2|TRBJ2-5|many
CASLGGKETQYF
TGTGCCAGTCTCGGGGGGAAGGAGACCCAGTACTTC
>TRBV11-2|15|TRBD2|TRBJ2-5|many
CASSLFERERETQYF
TGTGCCAGCAGCTTATTTGAGCGGGAGAGAGAGACCCAGTACTTC
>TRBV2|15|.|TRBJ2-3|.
CASSKDLSGTDTQYF
TGTGCCAGCTCAAAAGACCTTTCCGGCACAGATACGCAGTATTTT
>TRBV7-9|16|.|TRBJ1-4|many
CASSLALGGAGEKLFF
TGTGCCAGCAGCTTAGCGCTTGGGGGCGCAGGTGAAAAACTGTTTTTT
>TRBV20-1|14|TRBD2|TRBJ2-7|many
CSAIGTSGIGEQYF
TGCAGTGCAATCGGGACTAGCGGGATCGGCGAGCAGTACTTC
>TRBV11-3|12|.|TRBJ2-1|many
CASSSLGTRQFF
TGTGCCAGCAGCTCCCTCGGGACAAGGCAGTTCTTC
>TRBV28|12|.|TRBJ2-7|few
CASSLISYEQYF
TGTGCCAGCAGTTTAATCAGCTACGAGCAGTACTTC
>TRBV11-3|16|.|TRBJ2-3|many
CASRRASGAPTDTQYF
TGTGCCAGCAGGCGTGCGTCGGGAGCCCCCACAGATACGCAGTATTTT
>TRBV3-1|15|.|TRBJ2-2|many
CASSQGLLNTGELFF
TGTGCCAGCAGCCAAGGGCTATTGAACACCGGGGAGCTGTTTTTT
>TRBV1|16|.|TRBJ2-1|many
CTSSVTGQSHQYEQFF
TGCACCAGCAGCGTGACCGGGCAGTCCCACCAATATGAGCAGTTCTTC
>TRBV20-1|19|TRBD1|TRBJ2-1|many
CSARDGASFDRGRYNEQFF
TGCAGTGCTAGAGACGGGGCCTCCTTCGACAGGGGACGGTACAATGAGCAGTTCTTC
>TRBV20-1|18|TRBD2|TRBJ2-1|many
CSARGGQTSGTAYNEQFF
TGCAGTGCTAGAGGTGGGCAGACTAGCGGGACCGCCTACAATGAGCAGTTCTTC
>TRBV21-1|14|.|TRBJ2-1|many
CARMKRAGGNEQFF
TGTGCCAGGATGAAGCGGGCTGGGGGGAATGAGCAGTTCTTC
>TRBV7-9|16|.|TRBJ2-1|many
CASSLAHGSSVNEQFF
TGTGCCAGCAGCTTAGCTCATGGTAGTTCCGTCAATGAGCAGTTCTTC
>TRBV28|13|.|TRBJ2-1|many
CASSLSGGYALVF
TGTGCCAGCAGTTTATCCGGCGGGTATGCGCTGGTCTTC
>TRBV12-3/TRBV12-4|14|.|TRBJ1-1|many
CASSLREGNTEAFF
TGTGCCAGCAGTTTAAGGGAAGGGAACACTGAAGCTTTCTTT
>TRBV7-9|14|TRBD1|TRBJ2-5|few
CASSSDRGGQTQYF
TGTGCCAGCAGCTCGGACAGGGGAGGTCAGACCCAGTACTTC
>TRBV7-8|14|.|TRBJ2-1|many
CASSLAKGTNEQFF
TGTGCCAGCAGCTTAGCGAAGGGAACCAATGAGCAGTTCTTC
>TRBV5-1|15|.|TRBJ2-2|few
CASNLILANIGELFF
TGCGCCAGCAACTTGATACTAGCTAACATCGGGGAGCTGTTTTTT
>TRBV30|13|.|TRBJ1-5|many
CAWSSNSNQPQHF
TGTGCCTGGAGTTCCAATAGCAATCAGCCCCAGCATTTT
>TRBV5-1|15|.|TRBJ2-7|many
CASSFVTESSYEQYF
TGCGCCAGCAGCTTCGTTACGGAGAGCTCCTACGAGCAGTACTTC
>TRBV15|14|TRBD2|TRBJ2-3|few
CATSTSGSTDTQYF
TGTGCCACCAGCACTAGCGGGAGCACAGATACGCAGTATTTT
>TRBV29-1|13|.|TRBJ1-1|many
CSGVVTDNTEAFF
TGCAGCGGGGTGGTGACAGACAACACTGAAGCTTTCTTT
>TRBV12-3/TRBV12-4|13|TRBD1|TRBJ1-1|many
CASSRDRGSEAFF
TGTGCCAGCAGTCGGGACAGGGGGTCTGAAGCTTTCTTT